These T cell receptor beta chains were read from a single sample in a study of OX40 agonist ivuxolimab in advanced cancers. Sequencing used immunoSEQ multiplex PCR; TCRdb keeps in-frame clones, though not all of them. The sample has about 100,000 clones; approximately 90% are singletons. The sequences come from CD4+ or CD8+ T cells sorted from blood, collected in a trial of the OX40 agonist ivuxolimab. These receptors originate from an adult with an advanced solid tumor such as melanoma, head and neck, liver or kidney cancer. Each CDR3 is given with its conserved first and last residue. A D gene is named only where the DNA matches it firmly. Clone size, where shown, is once, few, many, or a class for clones that have expanded.

abundance	v_gene	d_gene	j_gene	CDR3nt	CDR3aa
NA	TRBV18	TRBD2	TRBJ2-1	TGTGCCAGCTCACCACCGGCGGGGGGCAATGAGCAGTTCTTC	CASSPPAGGNEQFF
NA	TRBV29-1	TRBD1	TRBJ2-4	TGCAGCTCCGGGACAGACATTCAGTACTTC	CSSGTDIQYF
NA	TRBV5-4	NA	TRBJ2-5	TGTGCCAGCAGCTCCATTGACACCCAAGAGACCCAGTACTTC	CASSSIDTQETQYF
NA	TRBV18	NA	TRBJ2-3	TGTGCCAGCTCACCGGCTCTCGCGTCCTACACAGATACGCAGTATTTT	CASSPALASYTDTQYF
once	TRBV6-1	TRBD1	TRBJ2-7	TGTGCCAGCAGTAAAACCGGGACAGGGAACTACGAGCAGTACTTC	CASSKTGTGNYEQYF
NA	TRBV4-2	NA	TRBJ2-3	TGTGCCAGCAGCCAAGATCGAAGGGGCTGGACAGATACGCAGTATTTT	CASSQDRRGWTDTQYF
NA	TRBV19	NA	TRBJ1-1	TGTGCCAGTAGTACACGATTGACAGTTATGAACACTGAAGCTTTCTTT	CASSTRLTVMNTEAFF
NA	TRBV18	NA	TRBJ2-2	TGTGCCAGCTCATTCGAACTGACGAACACCGGGGAGCTGTTTTTT	CASSFELTNTGELFF
NA	TRBV4-1	TRBD1	TRBJ1-4	TGCGCCAGCAGCTTGGGACAGGATAATGAAAAACTGTTTTTT	CASSLGQDNEKLFF
NA	TRBV7-3	TRBD2	TRBJ2-1	TGTGCCAGCAGCCATCTAGCGGGAAGGAGCTCCTACAATGAGCAGTTCTTC	CASSHLAGRSSYNEQFF
once	TRBV10-3	TRBD1	TRBJ2-7	TGTGCCATCAGGGACAGGGGGAATGAGCAGTACTTC	CAIRDRGNEQYF
once	TRBV15	NA	TRBJ2-4	TGTGCCACCAGCAGGGAACCAGCCAAAAACATTCAGTACTTC	CATSREPAKNIQYF
NA	TRBV28	NA	TRBJ2-6	TGTGCCAGCACCTCCTCATCCTCTGGGGCCAACGTCCTGACTTTC	CASTSSSSGANVLTF
NA	TRBV6-1	TRBD1	TRBJ2-5	TGTGCCAGCAGTGATAACCTGAACAGGGGGGATGGGGAGACCCAGTACTTC	CASSDNLNRGDGETQYF
NA	TRBV7-2	NA	TRBJ1-1	TGTGCCAGCAGTAGGACCCCATCCCCTTATGAAGCTTTCTTT	CASSRTPSPYEAFF
NA	TRBV18	NA	TRBJ2-3	TGTGCCAGCTCAGTCGATCAGGGCACAGATACGCAGTATTTT	CASSVDQGTDTQYF
NA	TRBV5-8	NA	TRBJ2-2	TGTGCCAGCAGCAAGTATACATCGTTTAGGACGGGAACCGGGGAGCTGTTTTTT	CASSKYTSFRTGTGELFF
NA	TRBV11-2	NA	TRBJ2-6	TGTGCCAGCAGCTTAGTTTCGAGAACCCCTGGGGCCAACGTCCTGACTTTC	CASSLVSRTPGANVLTF
NA	TRBV7-2	NA	TRBJ2-7	TGTGCCAGCAGCTTAGTGGGGAACTACGAGCAGTACTTC	CASSLVGNYEQYF
NA	TRBV25-1	NA	TRBJ1-4	TGTGCCAGCAGTGAATCGAGTGAAAAACTGTTTTTT	CASSESSEKLFF
NA	TRBV19	NA	TRBJ1-2	TGTGCCAGTAGTAGGGGTTTTCTTGGCTACACCTTC	CASSRGFLGYTF
few	TRBV1	NA	TRBJ2-7	TGCACCAGCAGCCAGCTAAGCGGGAGGATCTGCGAGCAGTACTTC	CTSSQLSGRICEQYF
once	TRBV7-9	TRBD1	TRBJ2-7	TGTGCCAGCAGCAAGAGGGGGACAGGGCGATACGAGCAGTACTTC	CASSKRGTGRYEQYF
NA	TRBV18	NA	TRBJ2-5	TGTGCCAGCTCACCAGTGACCAGCCGAGGAGAGACCCAGTACTTC	CASSPVTSRGETQYF
NA	TRBV18	NA	TRBJ2-1	TGTGCCAGCTCACCAGTCAGAGACAATGAGCAGTTCTTC	CASSPVRDNEQFF
NA	TRBV5-6	TRBD2	TRBJ2-1	TGTGCCAGCAGCTTGGCCGGGACTAGCGGTTACAATGAGCAGTTCTTC	CASSLAGTSGYNEQFF
NA	TRBV11-1	NA	TRBJ1-3	TGTGCCAGCAGCTTAGAGGCGGTCTCTGGAAACACCATATATTTT	CASSLEAVSGNTIYF
NA	TRBV28	NA	TRBJ2-1	TGTGCCAGCCTTAGCGGCCACTCCTACAATGAGCAGTTCTTC	CASLSGHSYNEQFF
NA	TRBV6-5	NA	TRBJ2-1	TGTGCCAGCAGTTACTCGAATCGGGGATACAATGAGCAGTTCTTC	CASSYSNRGYNEQFF
NA	TRBV5-6	NA	TRBJ1-5	TGTGCCAGCAGCTCCTGGGGAAGGGGGCCCCAGCATTTT	CASSSWGRGPQHF
NA	TRBV19	NA	TRBJ1-3	TGTGCCAGTATTCCGTCGGACCGAAACACCATATATTTT	CASIPSDRNTIYF
NA	TRBV14	TRBD1	TRBJ2-1	TGTGCCAGCAGCCAAGGGGGGGACAGGGCCAGGTCCTACAATGAGCAGTTCTTC	CASSQGGDRARSYNEQFF
NA	TRBV10-3	NA	TRBJ2-7	TGTGCCACTGGACTATCGAGCTCCTACGAGCAGTACTTC	CATGLSSSYEQYF
NA	TRBV29-1	NA	TRBJ1-1	TGCAGCGTTGGAGACAGGAACACTGAAGCTTTCTTT	CSVGDRNTEAFF
NA	TRBV28	NA	TRBJ2-7	TGTGCCAGCAGTCCCCGACTAGTAGCTCGGTACGAGCAGTACTTC	CASSPRLVARYEQYF
NA	TRBV29-1	NA	TRBJ2-3	TGCAGCTCGGACAGCACAGATACGCAGTATTTT	CSSDSTDTQYF
NA	TRBV5-4	NA	TRBJ2-1	TGTGCCAGCAGCTTTTGGGGTAGCGGACCCTACAATGAGCAGTTCTTC	CASSFWGSGPYNEQFF
NA	TRBV4-3	NA	TRBJ2-3	TGCGCCAGCAGCCAAAGGGGCACAGATACGCAGTATTTT	CASSQRGTDTQYF
NA	TRBV18	NA	TRBJ1-2	TGTGCCAGCTCACCACAGGAACAGGGAGGTGGCTACACCTTC	CASSPQEQGGGYTF
once	TRBV28	TRBD2	TRBJ2-6	TGTGCCAGCAGTTTCCGGACAATCCGGGGACTATCTGGGGCCAACGTCCTGACTTTC	CASSFRTIRGLSGANVLTF
NA	TRBV10-2	NA	TRBJ2-3	TGCGCCAGCAGCGAGGAAGGATCCGGGGGAAAGGCAGATACGCAGTATTTT	CASSEEGSGGKADTQYF
NA	TRBV6-1	NA	TRBJ2-7	TGTGCCAGCAGTGATTTGTACGAGCAGTACTTC	CASSDLYEQYF
NA	TRBV28	NA	TRBJ1-4	TGTGCCAGCAGCCCTCGACCCGAAAAACTGTTTTTT	CASSPRPEKLFF
NA	TRBV4-1	NA	TRBJ2-4	TGCGCCAGCAGCCAAGCGGGGGCGGGCATTCAGTACTTC	CASSQAGAGIQYF
NA	TRBV28	NA	TRBJ1-5	TGTGCCAGCAGCCCGCCACCGGGGCCCCAGCATTTT	CASSPPPGPQHF
NA	TRBV5-6	NA	TRBJ2-5	TGTGCCAGCAGCTTTAGCGGCAGGGGATGGGTCCTCCGCGAGACCCAGTACTTC	CASSFSGRGWVLRETQYF